These 19 T cell receptor beta chains were all obtained from the same sample, sequenced in a study of Graves' ophthalmopathy and Graves' hyperthyroidism. The study amplified TCR beta CDR3 regions using RNA transcripts. Investigators did first-round RT-PCR with HTBI primers, then second-round multiplex PCR. TCRdb independently ran MiXCR on the multiplex PCR reads; one entry per CDR3 protein. The profile shows 1 million to 1.3 million distinct CDR3 sequences, around a third of them singletons. The sample was peripheral blood or thyroid tissue (not recorded which). Receptors originate from an adult man with Graves' hyperthyroidism.

This clonotype has a handful of counts. The chain recombines TRBV5-4 with TRBJ2-2; TRBD2 aligns across 9 bases. The junction had 7 bases not matched to a gene; V was cut back by 2 bases and J by 2 bases. The CDR3 has 17 residues. Looked up from germline, CDR1 is SGHNT and CDR2 is YYREEE (reference sequence). CDR3 amino acids: CASSLIRTSANTGELFF. CDR3 coding DNA: TGTGCCAGCAGCTTAATCAGGACTAGCGCTAACACCGGGGAGCTGTTTTTT.

This clonotype showed up many times. The J gene is TRBJ2-5, the V gene TRBV7-8; 8 bases line up with TRBD2. Germline-derived CDR1 and CDR2 are SGHVS and FQNEAQ. Germline trimming cut 2 bases from V and 4 bases from J; bases unmatched to any gene: 12. The length of the CDR3 is 17 residues. The chain's CDR3 is CASSLPRPGSGAETQYF. In DNA form, the CDR3 reads TGTGCCAGCAGCTTACCCAGACCGGGTAGCGGGGCAGAGACCCAGTACTTC. The full variable domain, rest sourced from reference TRBV7-8 and TRBJ2-5, is GAGVSQSPRYKVAKRGQDVALRCDPISGHVSLFWYQQALGQGPEFLTYFQNEAQLDKSGLPSDRFFAERPEGSVSTLKIQRTQQEDSAVYLCASSLPRPGSGAETQYFGPGTRLLVL.

This clonotype was picked up many times. V usage is TRBV10-3 and J usage is TRBJ2-5; TRBD1 matches 9 bases. The ends lost 3 bases at V and 4 bases at J; junction bases unmatched: 9. The CDR3 covers 16 residues. Germline V gene data show CDR1 as ENHRY and CDR2 as SYGVKD. This chain's CDR3 is CAISDPQGAIGETQYF. The CDR3 nucleotides read TGTGCCATCAGTGACCCACAGGGGGCGATCGGAGAGACCCAGTACTTC.

This clonotype was counted many times. The rearrangement joins TRBV10-1 to TRBJ2-7; D unresolved. The germline V gene encodes CDR1 WNHNN and CDR2 SYGVQD (reference sequence). CDR3 size: 13 residues. V was cut by 0 bases and J by 6 bases, with 9 bases left in between. The CDR3 DNA sequence: TGCGCCAGCAGTGAGTCTCGAGTTTCCGAGCAGTACTTC. It encodes CASSESRVSEQYF.

V usage is TRBV9 and J usage is TRBJ2-7, with 7 bases fitting TRBD1. Germline V gives CDR1 SGDLS, CDR2 YYNGEE. With 4 bases clipped from V and 1 base from J, the junction kept 8 bases outside the gene matches. The CDR3 is 15 residues long. The CDR3 sequence: CASSKGQTLSYEQYF. The CDR3 region has the DNA TGTGCCAGCAGCAAGGGACAGACCCTTTCCTACGAGCAGTACTTC.

This chain joins TRBV7-2 and TRBJ2-7; 7 nucleotides line up with TRBD2. Unmatched junction bases numbered 10, after V lost 6 bases and J lost 2 bases. The germline CDR1 and CDR2 sequences are SGHTA and FQGNSA. CDR3 size: 15 residues. For the CDR3, the DNA is TGTGCCAGCAGGCCCCGGGGGGACCGAGCCTACGAGCAGTACTTC. This encodes CASRPRGDRAYEQYF. Complete variable domain (other parts from reference TRBV7-2 and TRBJ2-7): GAGVSQSPSNKVTEKGKDVELRCDPISGHTALYWYRQSLGQGLEFLIYFQGNSAPDKSGLPSDRFSAERTGGSVSTLTIQRTQQEDSAVYLCASRPRGDRAYEQYFGPGTRLTVT.

This clonotype has ten or more counts. This chain uses TRBV2 with TRBJ2-5, with 9 bases aligning to TRBD1. CDR3 length: 20 residues. J was trimmed by 5 bases and V by 6 bases; bases with no gene match: 25. Germline V gives CDR1 SNHLY, CDR2 FYNNEI. In DNA form, the CDR3 reads TGTGCCAGCAGGAACGACGTTCCGGGACAGGGTTTGATTTATCGGGAGACCCAGTACTTC. Its protein is CASRNDVPGQGLIYRETQYF.

This clonotype was counted a few times. The chain joins TRBV10-2 to TRBJ1-1, with D unclear. This CDR3 has 13 residues. Germline lookup yields CDR1 WSHSY and CDR2 SAAADI. V lost 7 bases, J lost 7 bases, and 16 bases lay in between. The CDR3 DNA reads as TGCGCCAGCAAAAACAGAGCTTGGCATGAAGCTTTCTTT. It is translated as CASKNRAWHEAFF.

This clonotype was seen only a few times. This chain connects TRBV20-1 to TRBJ2-2; 9 positions agree with TRBD2. With V trimmed by 5 bases and J by 3 bases, 10 bases remained unmatched. The germline V gene has CDR1 DFQATT and CDR2 SNEGSKA (reference sequence). The length of the CDR3 is 16 residues. The CDR3 loop reads CSAPLAGVVYTGELFF. CDR3 DNA sequence: TGCAGTGCTCCTTTAGCGGGAGTGGTTTACACCGGGGAGCTGTTTTTT.

Notes on this clonotype: At one of its ends the junction is not consistent with the germline gene, which may arise from a read error. The V and J genes are TRBV7-2 and TRBJ2-2; 7 bases are shared with TRBD2. The CDR3 contains 16 residues. The germline gives CDR1 SGHTA, CDR2 FQGNSA. The CDR3 coding sequence is TGTGCCAGCAGTTTAGTTCGCGGGAGCGAGACCGGGGAGCTGTTTTTT. This sequence encodes CASSLVRGSETGELFF.

This clonotype was detected many times. The genes are TRBV20-1 and TRBJ1-1; maybe TRBD1 (5 bases). The V and J ends lost 3 bases and 4 bases respectively, with 12 bases between them. Germline CDR1 is DFQATT and CDR2 is SNEGSKA (reference sequence). This CDR3 spans 13 amino acids. The CDR3 spells CSARGEASTEAFF. The DNA of the CDR3 is TGCAGTGCTAGGGGGGAAGCGAGCACTGAAGCTTTCTTT.

This clonotype has ten or more counts. This chain joins TRBV5-8 and TRBJ2-7; D uncertain. The CDR3 spans 11 residues. The V gene's germline CDR1 is SGHTS and CDR2 YDEGEE. Trimming took 1 base from V and 6 from J, leaving 5 bases between them. The CDR3 loop reads CASSLRREQYF. The CDR3 DNA is TGTGCCAGCAGCTTGCGGCGCGAGCAGTACTTC.

This clonotype was detected only a few times. One end of the junction does not line up with germline, which may come from a read error. The V and J genes are TRBV6-6 and TRBJ2-5; the D gene could be TRBD1 or TRBD2 (5 bases each). CDR1 and CDR2 from the germline V gene are MNHNY and SVGAGI (reference sequence). CDR3 length equals 13 residues. The CDR3 DNA reads TGTGCCAGCAGTTTTCGGCAGGGAGAGGCCCAGTACTTC. Translation gives CASSFRQGEAQYF.

The sample holds a few counts of this clonotype. The chain has TRBV7-2 and TRBJ2-7; TRBD2 is a possible D gene (5 bases). V shed 5 bases and J shed 2 bases, with 13 bases lying between them. Germline-derived CDR1 and CDR2 are SGHTA and FQGNSA. This CDR3 is built from 14 residues. CDR3 in DNA: TGTGCCAGCAGCCCGGCGGTGAGGGCCTACGAGCAGTACTTC. This sequence encodes CASSPAVRAYEQYF.

V gene TRBV29-1 combines with J gene TRBJ2-7; no clear D. CDR3 length: 9 residues. The V gene's germline CDR1 is SQVTM and CDR2 ANQGSEA. V lost 7 bases, J lost 6 bases, and 7 bases lay in between. The CDR3 reads CSAGGEQYF. CDR3 DNA: TGCAGCGCCGGTGGCGAGCAGTACTTC.

The rearrangement uses TRBV19 and TRBJ1-5; 7 bases are shared with TRBD1. CDR3 size: 15 residues. Germline values: CDR1 LNHDA, CDR2 SQIVND (reference sequence). J lost 0 bases, V lost 6 bases, and 5 bases had no gene match. This chain's CDR3 is CASRSDRVSNQPQHF. CDR3 nucleotides: TGTGCCAGTAGGAGCGACAGGGTTAGCAATCAGCCCCAGCATTTT.

The chain is built from TRBV9 and TRBJ2-3; maybe TRBD2 (7 bases). The CDR3 sequence is 17 residues long. In germline, CDR1 is SGDLS, CDR2 YYNGEE. Trimming cost V 5 bases and J 5 bases, with 24 bases left between them. This CDR3 is CASRKEGGSNTEDTQYF. The CDR3 region has the DNA TGTGCCAGCAGAAAAGAGGGGGGGTCGAACACTGAAGATACGCAGTATTTT.

The chain recombines TRBV2 with TRBJ1-5; D is ambiguous. V lost 8 bases and J lost 11, with 22 bases in between. The CDR3 contains 14 residues. Germline CDR1 is SNHLY and CDR2 is FYNNEI. The CDR3 protein is CASCLAGGQETQHF. CDR3 nucleotides: TGTGCCAGCTGTCTAGCGGGAGGGCAAGAGACCCAGCATTTT.

With respect to this clonotype: The germline gene is not matched at one end of the junction; a read error may be the cause. The chain recombines TRBV11-3 with TRBJ2-2; no definite D call. The CDR3 consists of 15 residues. The germline V gene has CDR1 SGHNT and CDR2 YENEEA. This CDR3 is CASSSDSTKTGELFF. The CDR3 nucleotides read TGTGCCAGCAGCTCCGATAGTACGAAGACCGGGGAGCTGTTTTTT. The complete variable domain, with remaining parts taken from reference TRBV11-3 and TRBJ2-2, reads EAGVVQSPRYKIIEKKQPVAFWCNPISGHNTLYWYLQNLGQGPELLIRYENEEAVDDSQLPKDRFSAERLKGVDSTLKIQPAELGDSAVYLCASSSDSTKTGELFFGEGSRLTVL.